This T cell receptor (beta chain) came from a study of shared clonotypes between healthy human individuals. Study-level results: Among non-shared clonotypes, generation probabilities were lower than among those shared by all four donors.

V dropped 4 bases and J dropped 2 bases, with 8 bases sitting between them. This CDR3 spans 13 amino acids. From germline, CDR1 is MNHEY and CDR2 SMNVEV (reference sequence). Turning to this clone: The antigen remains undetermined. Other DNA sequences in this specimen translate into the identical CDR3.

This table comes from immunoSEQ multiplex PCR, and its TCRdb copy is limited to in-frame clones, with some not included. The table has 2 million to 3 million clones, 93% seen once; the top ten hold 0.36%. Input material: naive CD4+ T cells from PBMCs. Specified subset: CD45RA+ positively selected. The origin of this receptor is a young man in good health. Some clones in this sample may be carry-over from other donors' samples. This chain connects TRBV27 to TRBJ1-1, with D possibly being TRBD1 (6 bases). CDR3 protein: CASSSQGNTEAFF. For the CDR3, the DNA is TGTGCCAGCAGTTCACAGGGTAACACTGAAGCTTTCTTT.